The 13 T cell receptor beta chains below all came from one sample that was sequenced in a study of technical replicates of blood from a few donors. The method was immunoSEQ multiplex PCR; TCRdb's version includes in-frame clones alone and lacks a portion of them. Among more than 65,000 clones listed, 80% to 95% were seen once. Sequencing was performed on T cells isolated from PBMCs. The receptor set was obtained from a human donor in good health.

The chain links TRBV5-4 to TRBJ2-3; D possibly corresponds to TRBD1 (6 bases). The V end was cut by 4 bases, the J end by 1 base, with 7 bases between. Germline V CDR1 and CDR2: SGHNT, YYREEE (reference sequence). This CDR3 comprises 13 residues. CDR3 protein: CASSPGGTDTQYF. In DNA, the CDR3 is TGTGCCAGCAGCCCAGGGGGCACAGATACGCAGTATTTT.

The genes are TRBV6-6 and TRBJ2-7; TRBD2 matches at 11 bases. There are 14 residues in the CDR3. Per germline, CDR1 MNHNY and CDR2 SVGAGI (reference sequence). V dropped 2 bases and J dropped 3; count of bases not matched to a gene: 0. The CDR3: CASSYTSGSYEQYF. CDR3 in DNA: TGTGCCAGCAGTTACACTAGCGGGAGCTACGAGCAGTACTTC.

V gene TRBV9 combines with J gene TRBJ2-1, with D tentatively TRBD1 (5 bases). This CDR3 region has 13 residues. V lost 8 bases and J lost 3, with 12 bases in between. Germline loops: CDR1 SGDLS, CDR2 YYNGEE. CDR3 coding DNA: TGTGCCAGTACGTCAGACAGCTACAATGAGCAGTTCTTC. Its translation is CASTSDSYNEQFF.

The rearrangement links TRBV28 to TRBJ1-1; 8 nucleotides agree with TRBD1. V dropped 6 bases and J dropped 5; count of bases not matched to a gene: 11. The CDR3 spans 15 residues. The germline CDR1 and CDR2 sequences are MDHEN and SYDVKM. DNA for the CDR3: TGTGCCAGCAGGGTTCCTGGACAGGGTTGGACTGAAGCTTTCTTT. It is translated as CASRVPGQGWTEAFF. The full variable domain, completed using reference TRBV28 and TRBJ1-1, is DVKVTQSSRYLVKRTGEKVFLECVQDMDHENMFWYRQDPGLGLRLIYFSYDVKMKEKGDIPEGYSVSREKKERFSLILESASTNQTSMYLCASRVPGQGWTEAFFGQGTRLTVV.

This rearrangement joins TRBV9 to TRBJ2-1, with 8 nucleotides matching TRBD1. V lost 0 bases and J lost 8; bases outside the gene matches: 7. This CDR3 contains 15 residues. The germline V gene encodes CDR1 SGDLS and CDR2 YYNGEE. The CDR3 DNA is TGTGCCAGCAGCGTAGGAGACAGGGGTTGGGATGAGCAGTTCTTC. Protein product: CASSVGDRGWDEQFF.

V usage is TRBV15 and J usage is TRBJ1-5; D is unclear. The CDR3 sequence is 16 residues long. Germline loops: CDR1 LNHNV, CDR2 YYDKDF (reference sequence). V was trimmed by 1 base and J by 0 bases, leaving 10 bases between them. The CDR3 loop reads CATSRGTVNSNQPQHF. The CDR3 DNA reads TGTGCCACCAGCAGAGGAACAGTTAATAGCAATCAGCCCCAGCATTTT.

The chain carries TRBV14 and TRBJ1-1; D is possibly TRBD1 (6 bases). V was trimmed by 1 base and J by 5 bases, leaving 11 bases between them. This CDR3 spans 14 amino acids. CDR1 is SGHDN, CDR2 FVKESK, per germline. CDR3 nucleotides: TGTGCCAGCAGCCAAGTAGCAGGGGTGACTGAAGCTTTCTTT. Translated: CASSQVAGVTEAFF.

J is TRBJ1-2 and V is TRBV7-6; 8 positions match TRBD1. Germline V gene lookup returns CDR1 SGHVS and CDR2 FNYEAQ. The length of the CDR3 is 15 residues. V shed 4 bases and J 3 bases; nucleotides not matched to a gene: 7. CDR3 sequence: CASSSTGAEDYGYTF. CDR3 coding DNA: TGTGCCAGCAGCTCGACAGGGGCTGAGGACTATGGCTACACCTTC.

DNA for the CDR3: TGCGCCAGCAGCCAAGATCGCGGGGGGGCGCCTGGCTACACCTTC. It yields the protein CASSQDRGGAPGYTF. This chain connects TRBV4-3 to TRBJ1-2; D might be TRBD1 (6 bases). The germline V gene has CDR1 LGHNA and CDR2 YSLEER. V lost 0 bases to trimming and J lost 7 bases, with 15 bases between them. The CDR3 runs 15 residues.

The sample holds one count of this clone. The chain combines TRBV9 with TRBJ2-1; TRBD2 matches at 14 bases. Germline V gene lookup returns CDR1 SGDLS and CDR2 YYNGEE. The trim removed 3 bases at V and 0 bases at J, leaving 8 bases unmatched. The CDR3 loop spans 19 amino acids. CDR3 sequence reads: CASSAIPGTSGSSYNEQFF. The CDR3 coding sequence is TGTGCCAGCAGCGCCATCCCCGGGACTAGCGGGAGCTCCTACAATGAGCAGTTCTTC. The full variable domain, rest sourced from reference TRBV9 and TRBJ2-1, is DSGVTQTPKHLITATGQRVTLRCSPRSGDLSVYWYQQSLDQGLQFLIQYYNGEERAKGNILERFSAQQFPDLHSELNLSSLELGDSALYFCASSAIPGTSGSSYNEQFFGPGTRLTVL.

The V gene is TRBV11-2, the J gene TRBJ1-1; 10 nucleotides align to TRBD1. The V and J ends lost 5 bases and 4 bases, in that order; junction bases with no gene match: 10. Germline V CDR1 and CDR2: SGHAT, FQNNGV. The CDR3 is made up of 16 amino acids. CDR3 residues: CASSRTGGMGGTEAFF. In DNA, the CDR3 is TGTGCCAGCAGCCGGACAGGGGGGATGGGGGGCACTGAAGCTTTCTTT.

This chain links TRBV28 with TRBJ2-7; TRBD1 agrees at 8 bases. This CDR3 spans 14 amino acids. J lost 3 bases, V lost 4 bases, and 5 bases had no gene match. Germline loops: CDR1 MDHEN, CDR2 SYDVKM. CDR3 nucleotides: TGTGCCAGCAGTTGGACAGGGACAATCTACGAGCAGTACTTC. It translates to CASSWTGTIYEQYF.

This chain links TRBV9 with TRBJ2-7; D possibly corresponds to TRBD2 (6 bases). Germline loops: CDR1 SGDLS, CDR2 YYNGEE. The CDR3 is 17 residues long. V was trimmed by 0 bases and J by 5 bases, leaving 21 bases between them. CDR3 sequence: CASSVEGQAAAGHEQYF. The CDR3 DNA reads TGTGCCAGCAGCGTAGAGGGCCAAGCAGCGGCGGGGCACGAGCAGTACTTC.